This T cell receptor beta chain was identified in a study of cytomegalovirus exposure and HLA in healthy donors. The germline CDR1 and CDR2 sequences are LNHNV and YYDKDF (reference sequence). V gave up 1 base and J gave up 0 bases; unmatched junction bases: 2. The CDR3 has 15 residues. With 60 Vbeta and 13 Jbeta primers, the PCR was carried out. Profiling relied on immunoSEQ multiplex PCR, and the TCRdb table lists in-frame clones only, not all of them. The data contain more than 85,000 clones, 9.5% to 15% of them singletons. The TCR comes from a man in his forties or fifties in good health and CMV-seropositive. This chain joins TRBV15 and TRBJ2-7, with 8 bases aligning to TRBD2. Sequencing input: PBMCs. The CDR3 spells CATSRGAGASYEQYF. CDR3 DNA: TGTGCCACCAGCAGAGGAGCGGGAGCCTCCTACGAGCAGTACTTC.